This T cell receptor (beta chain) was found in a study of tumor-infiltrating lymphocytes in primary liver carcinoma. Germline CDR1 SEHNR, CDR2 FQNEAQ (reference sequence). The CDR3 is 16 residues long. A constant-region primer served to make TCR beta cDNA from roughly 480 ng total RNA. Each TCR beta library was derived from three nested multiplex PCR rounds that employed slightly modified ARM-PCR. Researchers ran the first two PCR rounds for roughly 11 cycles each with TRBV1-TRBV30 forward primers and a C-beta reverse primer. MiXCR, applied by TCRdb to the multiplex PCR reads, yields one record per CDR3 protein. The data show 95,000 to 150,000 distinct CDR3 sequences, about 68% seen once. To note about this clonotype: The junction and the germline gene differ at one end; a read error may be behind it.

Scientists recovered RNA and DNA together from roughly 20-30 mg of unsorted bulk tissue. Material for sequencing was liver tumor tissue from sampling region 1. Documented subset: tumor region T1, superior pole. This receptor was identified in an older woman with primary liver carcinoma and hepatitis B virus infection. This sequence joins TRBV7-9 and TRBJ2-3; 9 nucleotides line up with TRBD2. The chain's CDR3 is CASSRLAELSTDTQYF. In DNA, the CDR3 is TGTGCCAGCAGCCGACTAGCGGAGCTGAGCACGGATACGCAGTATTTT.